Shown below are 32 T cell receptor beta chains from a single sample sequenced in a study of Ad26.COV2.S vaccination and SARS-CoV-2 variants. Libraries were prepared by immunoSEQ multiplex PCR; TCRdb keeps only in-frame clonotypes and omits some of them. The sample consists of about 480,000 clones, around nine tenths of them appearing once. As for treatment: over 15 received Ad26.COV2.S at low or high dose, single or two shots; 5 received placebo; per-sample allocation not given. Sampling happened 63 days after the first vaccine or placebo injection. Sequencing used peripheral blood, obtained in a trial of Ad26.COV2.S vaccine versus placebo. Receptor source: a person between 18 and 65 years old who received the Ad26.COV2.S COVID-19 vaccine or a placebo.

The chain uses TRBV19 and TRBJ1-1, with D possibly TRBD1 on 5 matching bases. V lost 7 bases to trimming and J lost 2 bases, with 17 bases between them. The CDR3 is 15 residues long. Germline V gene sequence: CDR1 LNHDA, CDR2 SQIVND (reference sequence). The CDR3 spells CASITRGLSNTEAFF. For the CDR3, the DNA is TGTGCCAGTATTACCCGGGGCCTGAGCAACACTGAAGCTTTCTTT.

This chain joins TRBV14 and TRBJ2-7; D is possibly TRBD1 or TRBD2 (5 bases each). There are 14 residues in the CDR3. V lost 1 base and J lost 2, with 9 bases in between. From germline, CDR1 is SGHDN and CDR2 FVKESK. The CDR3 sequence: CASSQVKGPYEQYF. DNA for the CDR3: TGTGCCAGCAGCCAAGTGAAGGGACCCTACGAGCAGTACTTC.

The CDR3 DNA is TGTGCCAGCAGTGAATCCTCCCGGAATGAGCAGTTCTTC. Translating it yields CASSESSRNEQFF. This rearrangement joins TRBV25-1 to TRBJ2-1, with no clear D. Deletions cut 1 base from V and 7 bases from J, with 8 bases between. Germline V CDR1 and CDR2: MGHDK, SYGVNS. The CDR3 contains 13 residues.

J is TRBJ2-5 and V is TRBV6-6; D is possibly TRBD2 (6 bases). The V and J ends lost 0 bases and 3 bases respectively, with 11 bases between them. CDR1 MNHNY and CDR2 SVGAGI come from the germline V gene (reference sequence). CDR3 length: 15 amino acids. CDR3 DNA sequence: TGTGCCAGCAGTTACTCGACGGGGGTGGAAGAGACCCAGTACTTC. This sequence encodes CASSYSTGVEETQYF.

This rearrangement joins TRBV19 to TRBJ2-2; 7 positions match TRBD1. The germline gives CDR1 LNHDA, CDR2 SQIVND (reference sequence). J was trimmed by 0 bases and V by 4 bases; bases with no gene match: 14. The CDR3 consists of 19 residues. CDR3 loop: CASSRPGQPLVTNTGELFF. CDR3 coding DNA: TGTGCCAGTAGTAGACCGGGACAGCCTCTTGTAACGAACACCGGGGAGCTGTTTTTT.

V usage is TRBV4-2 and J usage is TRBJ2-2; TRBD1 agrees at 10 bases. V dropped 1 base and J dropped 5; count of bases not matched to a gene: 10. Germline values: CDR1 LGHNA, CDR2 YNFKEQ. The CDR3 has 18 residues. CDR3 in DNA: TGTGCCAGCAGCCAAGTCTTGGGGAGGACAGGGGGTACCGGGGAGCTGTTTTTT. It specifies CASSQVLGRTGGTGELFF.

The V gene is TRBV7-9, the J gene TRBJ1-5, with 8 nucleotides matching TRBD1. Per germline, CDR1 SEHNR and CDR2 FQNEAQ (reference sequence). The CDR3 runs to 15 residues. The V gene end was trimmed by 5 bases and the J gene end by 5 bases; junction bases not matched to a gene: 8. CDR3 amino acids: CASSGRDRNDQPQHF. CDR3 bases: TGTGCCAGCAGCGGACGGGACAGGAACGATCAGCCCCAGCATTTT.

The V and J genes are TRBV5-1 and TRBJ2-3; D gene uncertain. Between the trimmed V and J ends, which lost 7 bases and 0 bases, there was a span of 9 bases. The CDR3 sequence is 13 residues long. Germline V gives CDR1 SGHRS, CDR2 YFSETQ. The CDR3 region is CASQDRSTDTQYF. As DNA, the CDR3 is TGCGCCAGCCAGGATAGGAGCACAGATACGCAGTATTTT.

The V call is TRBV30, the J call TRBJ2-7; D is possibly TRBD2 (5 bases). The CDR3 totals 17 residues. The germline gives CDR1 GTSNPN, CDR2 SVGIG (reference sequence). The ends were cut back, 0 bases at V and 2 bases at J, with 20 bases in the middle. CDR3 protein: CAWSVQGLPSFPYEQYF. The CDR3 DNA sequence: TGTGCCTGGAGTGTCCAAGGGCTGCCTAGCTTCCCCTACGAGCAGTACTTC.

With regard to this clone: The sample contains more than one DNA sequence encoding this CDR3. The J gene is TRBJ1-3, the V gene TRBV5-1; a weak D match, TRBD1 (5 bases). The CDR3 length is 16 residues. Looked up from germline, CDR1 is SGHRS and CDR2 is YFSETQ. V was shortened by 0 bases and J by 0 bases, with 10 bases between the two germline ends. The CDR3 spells CASSLGPQGSGNTIYF. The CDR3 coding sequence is TGCGCCAGCAGCTTGGGTCCGCAGGGCTCTGGAAACACCATATATTTT.

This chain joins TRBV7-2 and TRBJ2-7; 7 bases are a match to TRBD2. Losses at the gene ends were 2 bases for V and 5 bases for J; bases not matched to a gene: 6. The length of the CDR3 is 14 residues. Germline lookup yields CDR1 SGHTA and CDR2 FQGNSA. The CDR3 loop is CASSLPSGNHEQYF. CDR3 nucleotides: TGTGCCAGCAGCTTACCCAGCGGGAACCACGAGCAGTACTTC.

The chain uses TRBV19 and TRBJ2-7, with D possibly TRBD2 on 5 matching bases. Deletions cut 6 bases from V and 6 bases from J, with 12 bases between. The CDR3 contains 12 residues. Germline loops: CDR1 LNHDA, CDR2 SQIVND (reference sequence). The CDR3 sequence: CASSGIPSEQYF. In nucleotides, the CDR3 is TGTGCCAGTAGCGGGATCCCCTCCGAGCAGTACTTC.

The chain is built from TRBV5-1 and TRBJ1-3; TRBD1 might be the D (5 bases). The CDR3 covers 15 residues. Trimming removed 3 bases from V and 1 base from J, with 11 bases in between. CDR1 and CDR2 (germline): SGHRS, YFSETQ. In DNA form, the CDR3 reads TGCGCCAGCAGCTCACGGGGGGGTTCTGGAAACACCATATATTTT. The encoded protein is CASSSRGGSGNTIYF.

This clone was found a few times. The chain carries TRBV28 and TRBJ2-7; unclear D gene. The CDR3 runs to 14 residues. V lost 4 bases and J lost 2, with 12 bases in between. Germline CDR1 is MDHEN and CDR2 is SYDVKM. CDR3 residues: CASSSLGRTYEQYF. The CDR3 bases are TGTGCCAGCAGTTCCCTAGGACGGACCTACGAGCAGTACTTC.

This CDR3 reads CASSPLREINEQFF. CDR3 DNA sequence: TGTGCCAGCAGCCCTCTTCGGGAAATCAATGAGCAGTTCTTC. This chain links TRBV9 with TRBJ2-1, with a tentative D call TRBD2 (5 bases). V dropped 4 bases and J dropped 6 bases, with 14 bases sitting between them. The germline V gene encodes CDR1 SGDLS and CDR2 YYNGEE. This CDR3 spans 14 amino acids.

The CDR3 loop is CASSSTGRFYEQYF. Here the CDR3 DNA reads TGCGCCAGCAGTTCGACAGGGCGTTTCTACGAGCAGTACTTC. The J gene is TRBJ2-7, the V gene TRBV5-1, with 7 bases aligning to TRBD1. Germline loops: CDR1 SGHRS, CDR2 YFSETQ. The CDR3 is made up of 14 amino acids. V shed 5 bases, J shed 3 bases, and the junction held 8 bases outside the gene matches. The full variable domain, in which reference TRBV5-1 and TRBJ2-7 provide the parts outside the CDR3, is KAGVTQTPRYLIKTRGQQVTLSCSPISGHRSVSWYQQTPGQGLQFLFEYFSETQRNKGNFPGRFSGRQFSNSRSEMNVSTLELGDSALYLCASSSTGRFYEQYFGPGTRLTVT.

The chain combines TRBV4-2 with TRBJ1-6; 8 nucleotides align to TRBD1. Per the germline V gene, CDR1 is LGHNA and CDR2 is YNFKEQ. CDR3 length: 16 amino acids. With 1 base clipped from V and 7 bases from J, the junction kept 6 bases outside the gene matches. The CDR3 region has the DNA TGTGCCAGCAGCCAAGGCAGGACAGGGAGAAATTCACCCCTCCACTTT. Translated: CASSQGRTGRNSPLHF.

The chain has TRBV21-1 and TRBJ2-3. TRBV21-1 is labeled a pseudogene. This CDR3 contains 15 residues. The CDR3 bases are TGTGCCAGCAGCTCCGGGACCGAACGCCCAGATACGCAGTATTTT. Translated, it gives CASSSGTERPDTQYF.

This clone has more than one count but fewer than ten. This CDR3 reads CASGSIGTGELFF. The CDR3 DNA sequence: TGTGCTAGTGGTTCGATCGGCACCGGGGAGCTGTTTTTT. The chain links TRBV12-5 to TRBJ2-2, with D unclear. Germline V gives CDR1 LGHNT, CDR2 FRNRAP. V was trimmed by 4 bases and J by 4 bases, leaving 7 bases between them. The CDR3 length is 13 residues. The full variable domain, completed using reference TRBV12-5 and TRBJ2-2, is DARVTQTPRHKVTEMGQEVTMRCQPILGHNTVFWYRQTMMQGLELLAYFRNRAPLDDSGMPKDRFSAEMPDATLATLKIQPSEPRDSAVYFCASGSIGTGELFFGEGSRLTVL.

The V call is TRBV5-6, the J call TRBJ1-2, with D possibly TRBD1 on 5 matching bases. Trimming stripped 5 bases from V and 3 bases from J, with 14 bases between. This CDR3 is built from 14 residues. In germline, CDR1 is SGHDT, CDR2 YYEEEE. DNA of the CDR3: TGTGCCAGCAGGCCGGGACGGCAGTACTATGGCTACACCTTC. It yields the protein CASRPGRQYYGYTF.

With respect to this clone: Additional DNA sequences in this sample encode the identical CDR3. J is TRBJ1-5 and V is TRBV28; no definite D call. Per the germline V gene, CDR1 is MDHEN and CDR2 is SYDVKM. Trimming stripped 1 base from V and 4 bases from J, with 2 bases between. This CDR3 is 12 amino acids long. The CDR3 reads CASSLLNQPQHF. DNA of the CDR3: TGTGCCAGCAGTTTATTGAATCAGCCCCAGCATTTT.

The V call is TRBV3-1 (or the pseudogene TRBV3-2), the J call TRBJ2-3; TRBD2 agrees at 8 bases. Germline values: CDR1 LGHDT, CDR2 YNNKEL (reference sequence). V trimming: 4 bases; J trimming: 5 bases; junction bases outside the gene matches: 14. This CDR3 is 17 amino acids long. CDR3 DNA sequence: TGTGCCAGCAGCCCCAGCGGGAGCCGTCTTGTAGGAGATACGCAGTATTTT. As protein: CASSPSGSRLVGDTQYF.

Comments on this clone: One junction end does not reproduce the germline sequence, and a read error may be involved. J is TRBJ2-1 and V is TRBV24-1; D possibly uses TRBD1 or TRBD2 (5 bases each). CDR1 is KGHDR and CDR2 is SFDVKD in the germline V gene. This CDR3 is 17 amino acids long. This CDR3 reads CATSDPAGGGAYSEQFF. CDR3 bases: TGTGCCACCAGTGATCCGGCGGGTGGGGGAGCGTACAGTGAGCAGTTCTTC.

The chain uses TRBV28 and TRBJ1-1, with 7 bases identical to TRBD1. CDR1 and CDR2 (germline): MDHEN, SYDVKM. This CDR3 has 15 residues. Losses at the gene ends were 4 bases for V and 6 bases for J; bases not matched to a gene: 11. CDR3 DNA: TGTGCCAGCAGTTCAACCGACAGGGTGTCGGCTGAAGCTTTCTTT. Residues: CASSSTDRVSAEAFF.

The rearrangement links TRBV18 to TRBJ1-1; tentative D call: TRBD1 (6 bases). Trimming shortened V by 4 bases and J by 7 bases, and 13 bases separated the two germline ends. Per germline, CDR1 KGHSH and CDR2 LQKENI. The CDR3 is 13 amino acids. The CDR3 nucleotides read TGTGCCAGCTCACAAAAGCAGGGGTTTGAAGCTTTCTTT. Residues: CASSQKQGFEAFF. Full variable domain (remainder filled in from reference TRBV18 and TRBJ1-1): NAGVMQNPRHLVRRRGQEARLRCSPMKGHSHVYWYRQLPEEGLKFMVYLQKENIIDESGMPKERFSAEFPKEGPSILRIQQVVRGDSAAYFCASSQKQGFEAFFGQGTRLTVV.

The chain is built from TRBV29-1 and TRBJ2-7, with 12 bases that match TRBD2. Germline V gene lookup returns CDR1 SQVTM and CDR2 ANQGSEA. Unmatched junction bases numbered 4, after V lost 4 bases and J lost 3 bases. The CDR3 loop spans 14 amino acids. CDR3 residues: CSVGLAGAYYEQYF. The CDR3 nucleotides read TGCAGCGTTGGACTAGCGGGAGCCTACTACGAGCAGTACTTC.

Written as DNA, the CDR3 is TGTGCCAGCAGCTTAGCTAGCGGTGAGCAGTTCTTC. Its protein is CASSLASGEQFF. The rearrangement uses TRBV7-2 and TRBJ2-1; perhaps TRBD2 as D (6 bases). The CDR3 covers 12 residues. V lost 0 bases and J 9 bases, leaving 6 bases between the germline ends. CDR1 and CDR2 from the germline V gene are SGHTA and FQGNSA.

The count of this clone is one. CDR3 sequence: CASSPPRVSNYGYTF. In DNA, the CDR3 is TGTGCCAGCAGCCCCCCCCGGGTTTCTAACTATGGCTACACCTTC. The V gene is TRBV5-4, the J gene TRBJ1-2; D not certain. Germline loops: CDR1 SGHNT, CDR2 YYREEE (reference sequence). Trimming shortened V by 4 bases and J by 0 bases, and 13 bases separated the two germline ends. This CDR3 spans 15 amino acids.

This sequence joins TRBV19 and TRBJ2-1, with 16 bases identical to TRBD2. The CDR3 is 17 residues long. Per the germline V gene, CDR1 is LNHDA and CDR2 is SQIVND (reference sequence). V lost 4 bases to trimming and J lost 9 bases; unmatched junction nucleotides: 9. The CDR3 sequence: CASSKRVGTSGRVEQFF. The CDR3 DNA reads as TGTGCCAGTAGTAAAAGGGTTGGGACTAGCGGGAGGGTTGAGCAGTTCTTC.

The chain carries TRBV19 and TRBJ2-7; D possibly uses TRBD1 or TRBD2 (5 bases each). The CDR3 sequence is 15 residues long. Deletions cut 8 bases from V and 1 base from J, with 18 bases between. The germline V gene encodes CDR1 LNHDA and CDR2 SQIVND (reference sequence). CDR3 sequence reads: CASASRDPGSYEQYF. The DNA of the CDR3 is TGTGCCAGTGCATCACGGGACCCGGGGTCCTACGAGCAGTACTTC.

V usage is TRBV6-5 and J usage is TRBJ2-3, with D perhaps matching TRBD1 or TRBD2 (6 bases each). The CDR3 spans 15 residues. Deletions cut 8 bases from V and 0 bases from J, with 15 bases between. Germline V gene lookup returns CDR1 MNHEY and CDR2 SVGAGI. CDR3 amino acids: CASGTSGASTDTQYF. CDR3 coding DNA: TGTGCCAGCGGGACTTCGGGGGCTAGCACAGATACGCAGTATTTT.

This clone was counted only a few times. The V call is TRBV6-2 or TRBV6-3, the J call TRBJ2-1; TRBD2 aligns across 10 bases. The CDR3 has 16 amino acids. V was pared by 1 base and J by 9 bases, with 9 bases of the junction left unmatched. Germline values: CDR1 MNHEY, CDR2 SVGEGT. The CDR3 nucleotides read TGTGCCAGCAGTTACTTGAAGCGGGAGGGCGTTGGTGAGCAGTTCTTC. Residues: CASSYLKREGVGEQFF.